This T cell receptor (beta chain) was recorded in a study of tumor-infiltrating lymphocytes in primary liver carcinoma. General study findings and limits: Pairs of tumor regions overlapped more than tumor-adjacent and tumor-blood pairs did. Only about 8-25% of top clones appeared in all five tumor regions.

The germline V gene encodes CDR1 MGHRA and CDR2 YSYEKL. The CDR3 is made up of 12 amino acids. TCR beta cDNA was prepared out of around 460 ng total RNA by means of a constant-region primer. It was through three nested multiplex PCR rounds of slightly modified ARM-PCR that TCR beta libraries arose. Running roughly 10 cycles apiece, the first two PCR rounds relied on TRBV1-TRBV30 forward primers together with a C-beta reverse primer. TCRdb re-called the multiplex PCR reads with MiXCR, one entry per CDR3 protein. The data contain about 70,000 distinct CDR3 sequences, about 72% of them singletons. This clonotype was seen at least ten times. Its antigen remains unidentified. This may come from a read error, since a much larger clone is one base off. From 20-30 mg of unsorted bulk tissue, DNA and RNA were co-extracted together. No patient had received treatment, and all had chronic HBV infection. Each of the tumor samples contained in excess of 80% viable tumor cells.

The receptor comes from a man aged 35-49 years with primary liver carcinoma and hepatitis B virus infection. The sequenced sample consisted of liver tumor tissue from sampling region 4. Subset in this sample: tumor region T4, right-lateral pole. The chain has TRBV4-1 and TRBJ2-1; D is unclear. The CDR3 DNA is TGCGCCAGCAGCCAAGCAGGAACCGAGCAGCTCTTC. Translation: CASSQAGTEQLF.